These 7 T cell receptor beta chains were all obtained from the same sample, sequenced in a study of shared clonotypes between healthy human individuals. Measured with immunoSEQ multiplex PCR; TCRdb has only the in-frame clones, and not every one. The repertoire has 1.5 million to 2.5 million clones, around 96% of them found once; the top ten carry more than 0.9%. Cells designated naive CD8 were CD45RO-negative and were positively selected for CCR7, with terminally differentiated effector memory CD45RA+ cells excluded. Sample: naive CD8+ T cells sorted from blood. The receptors shown here come from a man younger than 30 in good health.

The J gene is TRBJ1-4, the V gene TRBV5-1; TRBD1 is a possible D gene (6 bases). Trimming left V 0 bases short and J 7 bases short, with 13 bases between. Germline-derived CDR1 and CDR2 are SGHRS and YFSETQ. This CDR3 region has 15 residues. The CDR3 is CASSLEGGTPEKLFF. The DNA for the CDR3 is TGCGCCAGCAGCTTGGAAGGGGGGACCCCTGAAAAACTGTTTTTT. The full variable domain, its missing parts supplied by reference TRBV5-1 and TRBJ1-4, is KAGVTQTPRYLIKTRGQQVTLSCSPISGHRSVSWYQQTPGQGLQFLFEYFSETQRNKGNFPGRFSGRQFSNSRSEMNVSTLELGDSALYLCASSLEGGTPEKLFFGSGTQLSVL.

This chain connects TRBV5-1 to TRBJ2-7, with 7 bases aligning to TRBD1. Germline CDR1 is SGHRS and CDR2 is YFSETQ. This CDR3 is built from 15 residues. The J segment lost 2 bases and the V segment lost 0 bases, leaving 5 bases of the junction unmatched. The CDR3 is CASSLAWDSTYEQYF. The DNA of the CDR3 is TGCGCCAGCAGCTTGGCCTGGGACAGCACCTACGAGCAGTACTTC. The whole variable domain, filled in from reference TRBV5-1 and TRBJ2-7, reads KAGVTQTPRYLIKTRGQQVTLSCSPISGHRSVSWYQQTPGQGLQFLFEYFSETQRNKGNFPGRFSGRQFSNSRSEMNVSTLELGDSALYLCASSLAWDSTYEQYFGPGTRLTVT.

The chain is built from TRBV28 and TRBJ2-1, with D uncertain. Germline V lookup: CDR1 MDHEN, CDR2 SYDVKM. The CDR3 spans 14 residues. V was pared by 3 bases and J by 3 bases, with 9 bases between. For the CDR3, the DNA is TGTGCCAGCAGTTTCAGTCAAGGCTACAATGAGCAGTTCTTC. As protein: CASSFSQGYNEQFF.

This clone has more than one count but fewer than ten. The chain joins TRBV25-1 to TRBJ1-5; no clear D gene. CDR3 length: 12 residues. V lost 4 bases, J lost 7 bases, and 8 bases lay in between. Germline lookup yields CDR1 MGHDK and CDR2 SYGVNS. The CDR3 loop reads CASSGDHQPQHF. The CDR3 coding sequence is TGTGCCAGCAGTGGTGACCACCAGCCCCAGCATTTT.

The chain recombines TRBV5-1 with TRBJ1-2, with D perhaps matching TRBD1 (6 bases). This CDR3 contains 15 residues. Germline V gives CDR1 SGHRS, CDR2 YFSETQ. Trimming stripped 4 bases from V and 4 bases from J, with 17 bases between. CDR3 DNA: TGCGCCAGCAGCCTAATGGGGGGCTCGGGCTATGGCTACACCTTC. Amino acids: CASSLMGGSGYGYTF.

This clone was observed a single time. The chain joins TRBV10-3 to TRBJ2-5; the match to TRBD2 covers 7 bases. The J call could be wrong; TRBJ2-7 is a better fit for the DNA end. The CDR3 spans 13 residues. The germline V gene has CDR1 ENHRY and CDR2 SYGVKD. CDR3 sequence: CATTSSSDYEQYF. CDR3 nucleotide sequence: TGTGCCACGACTAGCAGCAGCGACTACGAGCAGTACTTC.

The V and J genes are TRBV7-9 and TRBJ2-7, with 7 bases identical to TRBD1. The V gene's germline CDR1 is SEHNR and CDR2 FQNEAQ (reference sequence). V shed 8 bases and J 5 bases; nucleotides not matched to a gene: 18. The CDR3 covers 16 residues. In DNA form, the CDR3 reads TGTGCCAGCGCTACCTCGACAGGGTATGCCGGGAACGAGCAGTACTTC. Translating gives CASATSTGYAGNEQYF.